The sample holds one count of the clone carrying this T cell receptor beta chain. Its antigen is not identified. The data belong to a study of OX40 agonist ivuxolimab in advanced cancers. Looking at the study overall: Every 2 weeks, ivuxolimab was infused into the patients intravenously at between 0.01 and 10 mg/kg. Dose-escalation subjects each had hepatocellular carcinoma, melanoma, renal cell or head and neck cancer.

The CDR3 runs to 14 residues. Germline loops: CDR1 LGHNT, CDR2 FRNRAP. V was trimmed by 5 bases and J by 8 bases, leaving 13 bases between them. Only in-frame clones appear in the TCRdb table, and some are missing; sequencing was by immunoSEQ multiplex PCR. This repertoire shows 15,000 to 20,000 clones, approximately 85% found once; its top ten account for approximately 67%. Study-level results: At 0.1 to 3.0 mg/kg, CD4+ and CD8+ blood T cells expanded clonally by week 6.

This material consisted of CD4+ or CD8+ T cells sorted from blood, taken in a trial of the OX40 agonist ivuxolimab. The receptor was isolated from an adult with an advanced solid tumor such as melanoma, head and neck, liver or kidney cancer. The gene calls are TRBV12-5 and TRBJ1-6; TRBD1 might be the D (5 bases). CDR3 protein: CASGPGDKHSPLHF. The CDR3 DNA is TGTGCTAGTGGTCCGGGGGATAAGCATTCACCCCTCCACTTT.